This TCR beta chain is from a study of blood T cell repertoires in COVID-19. At the level of the study: Sources were T cells, B-cell-depleted T cells, or PBMCs; the material itself was cDNA or gDNA.

Here immunoSEQ multiplex PCR was the method, and the copy in TCRdb shows in-frame clones only, minus some. The sample has 90,000 to 110,000 clones, 65% to 90% seen once. The CDR3 is 15 amino acids. The J segment lost 6 bases and the V segment lost 3 bases, leaving 7 bases of the junction unmatched. The germline gives CDR1 LNHDA, CDR2 SQIVND (reference sequence). This sequence joins TRBV19 and TRBJ1-5; 8 bases line up with TRBD1. The receptor comes from a woman aged 80 or older with active or convalescent COVID-19. Sequences were obtained from peripheral blood. In nucleotides, the CDR3 is TGTGCCAGTAGTATCTTCGTCAGGGGGCTTCAGCCCCAGCATTTT. It specifies CASSIFVRGLQPQHF. Full variable domain (missing parts from reference TRBV19 and TRBJ1-5): DGGITQSPKYLFRKEGQNVTLSCEQNLNHDAMYWYRQDPGQGLRLIYYSQIVNDFQKGDIAEGYSVSREKKESFPLTVTSAQKNPTAFYLCASSIFVRGLQPQHFGDGTRLSIL.